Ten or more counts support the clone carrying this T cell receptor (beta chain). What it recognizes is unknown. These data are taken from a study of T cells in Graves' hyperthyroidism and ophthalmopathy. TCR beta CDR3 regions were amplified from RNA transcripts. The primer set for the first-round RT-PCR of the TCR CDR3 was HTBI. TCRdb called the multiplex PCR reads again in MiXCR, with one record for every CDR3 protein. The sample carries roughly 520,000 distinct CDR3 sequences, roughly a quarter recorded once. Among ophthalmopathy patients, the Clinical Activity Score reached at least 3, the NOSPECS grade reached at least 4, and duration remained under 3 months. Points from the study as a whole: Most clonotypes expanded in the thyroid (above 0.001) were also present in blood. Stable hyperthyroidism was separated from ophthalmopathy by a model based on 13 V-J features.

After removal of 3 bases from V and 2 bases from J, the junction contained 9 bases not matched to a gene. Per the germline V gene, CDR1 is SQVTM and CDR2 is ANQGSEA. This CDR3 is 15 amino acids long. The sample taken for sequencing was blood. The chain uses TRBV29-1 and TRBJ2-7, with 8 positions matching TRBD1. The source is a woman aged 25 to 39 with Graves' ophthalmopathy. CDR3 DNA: TGCAGCGTTGATGCACCGGGACAGGAGACCTACGAGCAGTACTTC. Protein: CSVDAPGQETYEQYF.